This TCR beta chain was captured by sequencing in a study of T cell responses to AZD1222 COVID-19 vaccine. Study-wide points: Donors, mostly white British, included more females; clonal diversity was possibly underestimated. In the spike-specific TCR repertoire, nearly half reportedly target unmutated variant regions.

Assay used: immunoSEQ multiplex PCR; TCRdb lists only in-frame clones, some missing. The sample holds over 65,000 clones; more than 70% are singletons and the top ten take about 5%. Of note for this clone: What it recognizes is unknown.

Germline V lookup: CDR1 SGHTS, CDR2 YDEGEE. The CDR3 has 14 residues. Trimming removed 2 bases at V and 2 bases at J, with 7 bases between. The receptor was derived from an adult who received the AZD1222 COVID-19 vaccine. The chain links TRBV5-8 to TRBJ1-4; D remains unclear. The starting material was peripheral blood, obtained 28 days after the second AZD1222 dose. CDR3 region: CASSFYGTNEKLFF. The CDR3 region has the DNA TGTGCCAGCAGCTTTTACGGTACTAATGAAAAACTGTTTTTT.